One and the same sample provided the 7 T cell receptor beta chains below, sequenced in a study of pediatric ulcerative colitis. Sequencing was performed with immunoSEQ multiplex PCR; in TCRdb, only in-frame clones are kept and a portion is missing. The sample holds 55,000 to 70,000 clones, around 87% seen once. Sequenced: blood. These receptors originate from a boy under 18 who was a control in a study of pediatric ulcerative colitis.

The V and J genes are TRBV7-8 and TRBJ2-3; D is undetermined. The CDR3 spans 14 residues. CDR1 and CDR2 from the germline V gene are SGHVS and FQNEAQ. Trimming cost V 1 base and J 1 base, with 6 bases left between them. The CDR3 nucleotides are TGTGCCAGCAGCTTAGGGCAGGGCACAGATACGCAGTATTTT. Translated, it gives CASSLGQGTDTQYF. Based on the CDR3 plus reference TRBV7-8 and TRBJ2-3, the full variable domain is GAGVSQSPRYKVAKRGQDVALRCDPISGHVSLFWYQQALGQGPEFLTYFQNEAQLDKSGLPSDRFFAERPEGSVSTLKIQRTQQEDSAVYLCASSLGQGTDTQYFGPGTRLTVL.

The V call is TRBV2, the J call TRBJ2-3, with 10 bases that match TRBD2. Germline V CDR1 and CDR2: SNHLY, FYNNEI. The trim removed 5 bases at V and 1 base at J, leaving 9 bases unmatched. CDR3 size: 17 residues. The CDR3 protein is CASSPEGSGRGTDTQYF. DNA for the CDR3: TGTGCCAGCAGTCCGGAGGGGAGCGGGAGGGGCACAGATACGCAGTATTTT.

Note on this clone: No conserved phenylalanine or tryptophan is present at the end of the CDR3, so a read error is the likely explanation. No DNA is shown, since the ends of the CDR3 on it are uncertain; the CDR3 is the one TCRdb lists. The rearrangement links TRBV2 to TRBJ2-7; TRBD2, the table's D call, lacks a check against the DNA. CDR1 is SNHLY and CDR2 is FYNNEI in the germline V gene. Ends included, the CDR3 has 13 residues. CDR3 sequence reads: CASTGGGSGTVPL.

The chain recombines TRBV5-6 with TRBJ1-5; 9 nucleotides agree with TRBD1. The germline CDR1 and CDR2 sequences are SGHDT and YYEEEE. Trimming removed 0 bases from V and 3 bases from J; junction bases left unmatched: 10. The CDR3 extends over 18 amino acids. CDR3 bases: TGTGCCAGCAGCTTGGGTGGGACAGGGCTGGGGAACAATCAGCCCCAGCATTTT. Translating it yields CASSLGGTGLGNNQPQHF. Looking up the rest from reference TRBV5-6 and TRBJ1-5 gives the full variable domain: DAGVTQSPTHLIKTRGQQVTLRCSPKSGHDTVSWYQQALGQGPQFIFQYYEEEERQRGNFPDRFSGHQFPNYSSELNVNALLLGDSALYLCASSLGGTGLGNNQPQHFGDGTRLSIL.

The genes are TRBV10-3 and TRBJ2-7; TRBD1 is a possible D gene (5 bases). The V and J ends lost 8 bases and 6 bases respectively, with 20 bases between them. Germline V gene data show CDR1 as ENHRY and CDR2 as SYGVKD. This CDR3 has 14 residues. The CDR3 region is CAIGTDGAIGEQYF. CDR3 DNA: TGTGCCATCGGCACAGATGGGGCTATTGGCGAGCAGTACTTC.

The chain uses TRBV18 and TRBJ1-4; D gene ambiguous. Germline CDR1 is KGHSH and CDR2 is LQKENI. The CDR3 extends over 15 amino acids. Between the trimmed V and J ends, which lost 3 bases and 2 bases, there was a span of 10 bases. CDR3 loop: CASSPGPDTNEKLFF. The CDR3 nucleotides read TGTGCCAGCTCACCCGGGCCCGATACTAATGAAAAACTGTTTTTT.

The rearrangement uses TRBV6-5 and TRBJ2-3; a weak D match, TRBD1 (5 bases). CDR1 and CDR2 (germline): MNHEY, SVGAGI. V lost 6 bases and J lost 9, with 13 bases in between. The CDR3 contains 12 residues. CDR3 in DNA: TGTGCCAGCAGCCCCAGGAAGGGGACGCAGTATTTT. This gives the protein CASSPRKGTQYF.